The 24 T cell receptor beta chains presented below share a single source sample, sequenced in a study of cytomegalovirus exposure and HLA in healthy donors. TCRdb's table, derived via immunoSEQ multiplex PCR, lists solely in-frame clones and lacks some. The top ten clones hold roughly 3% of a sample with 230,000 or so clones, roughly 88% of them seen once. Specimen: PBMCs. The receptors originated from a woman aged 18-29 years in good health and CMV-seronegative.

CDR3 protein: CASSPMSLQGSGTEAFF. CDR3 in DNA: TGTGCCAGCAGCCCCATGAGCCTACAGGGATCGGGGACTGAAGCTTTCTTT. The V and J genes are TRBV11-2 and TRBJ1-1, with D possibly matching TRBD1 (6 bases). Germline loops: CDR1 SGHAT, CDR2 FQNNGV. The CDR3 consists of 17 residues. Trimming shortened V by 5 bases and J by 5 bases, and 24 bases separated the two germline ends.

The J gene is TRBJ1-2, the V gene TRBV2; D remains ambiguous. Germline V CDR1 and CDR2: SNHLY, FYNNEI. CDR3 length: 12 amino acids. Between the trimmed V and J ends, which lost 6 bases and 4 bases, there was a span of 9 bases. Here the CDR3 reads CASSELLYGYTF. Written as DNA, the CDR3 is TGTGCCAGCAGCGAACTACTCTATGGCTACACCTTC.

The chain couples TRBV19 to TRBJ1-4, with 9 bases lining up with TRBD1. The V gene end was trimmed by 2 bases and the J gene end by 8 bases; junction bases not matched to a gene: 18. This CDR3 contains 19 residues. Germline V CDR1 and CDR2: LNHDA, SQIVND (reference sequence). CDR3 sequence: CASSISLSGQGGGDEKLFF. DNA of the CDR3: TGTGCCAGTAGTATATCCCTTTCGGGACAGGGTGGAGGAGACGAAAAACTGTTTTTT.

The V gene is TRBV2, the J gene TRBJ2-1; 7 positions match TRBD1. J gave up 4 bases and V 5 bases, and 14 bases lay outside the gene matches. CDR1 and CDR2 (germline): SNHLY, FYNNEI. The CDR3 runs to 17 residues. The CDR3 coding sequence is TGTGCCAGCAGTTCAGTGGCGACAGGGCCCTTTTACAATGAGCAGTTCTTC. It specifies CASSSVATGPFYNEQFF.

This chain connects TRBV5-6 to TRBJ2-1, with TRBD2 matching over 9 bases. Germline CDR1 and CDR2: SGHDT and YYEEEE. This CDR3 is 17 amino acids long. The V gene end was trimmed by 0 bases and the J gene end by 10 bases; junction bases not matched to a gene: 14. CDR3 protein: CASSLGSLFSGRHEQFF. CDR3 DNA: TGTGCCAGCAGCTTGGGTTCCCTTTTTAGCGGGAGACACGAGCAGTTCTTC.

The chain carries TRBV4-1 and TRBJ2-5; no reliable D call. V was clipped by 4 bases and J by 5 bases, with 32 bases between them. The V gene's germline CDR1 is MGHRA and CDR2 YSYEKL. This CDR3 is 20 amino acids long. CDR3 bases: TGCGCCAGCAGCCCCCTCCCAGCGCGGATAGGAGTAAGATTGCGGGAGACCCAGTACTTC. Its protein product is CASSPLPARIGVRLRETQYF.

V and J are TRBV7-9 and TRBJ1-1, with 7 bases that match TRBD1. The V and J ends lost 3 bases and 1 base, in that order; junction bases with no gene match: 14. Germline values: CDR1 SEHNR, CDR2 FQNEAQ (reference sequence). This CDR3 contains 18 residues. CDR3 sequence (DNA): TGTGCCAGCAGCTTCCCGATGACACCCGACAGGGCGAACACTGAAGCTTTCTTT. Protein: CASSFPMTPDRANTEAFF.

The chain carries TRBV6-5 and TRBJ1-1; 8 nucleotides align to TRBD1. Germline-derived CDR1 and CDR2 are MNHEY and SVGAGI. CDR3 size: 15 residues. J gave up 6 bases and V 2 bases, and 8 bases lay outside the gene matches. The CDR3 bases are TGTGCCAGCAGTTACGCGCGCAGGGGGCGATCTGAAGCTTTCTTT. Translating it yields CASSYARRGRSEAFF.

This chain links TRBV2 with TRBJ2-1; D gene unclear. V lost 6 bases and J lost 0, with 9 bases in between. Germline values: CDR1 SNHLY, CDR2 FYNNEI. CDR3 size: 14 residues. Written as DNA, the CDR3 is TGTGCCAGCAGCCCCCTCGTCTCCTACAATGAGCAGTTCTTC. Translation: CASSPLVSYNEQFF.

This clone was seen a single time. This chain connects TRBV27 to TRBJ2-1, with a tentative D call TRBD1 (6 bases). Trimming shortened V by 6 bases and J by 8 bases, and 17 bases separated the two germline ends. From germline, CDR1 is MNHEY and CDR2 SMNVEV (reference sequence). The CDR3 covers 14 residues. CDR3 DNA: TGTGCCAGCAGGTTCATGGGCAGGGGCGATGAGCAGTTCTTC. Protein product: CASRFMGRGDEQFF.

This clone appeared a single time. The CDR3 region has the DNA TGCAGCGCTTGGACACCTAGCACAGATACGCAGTATTTT. Translation: CSAWTPSTDTQYF. The J gene is TRBJ2-3, the V gene TRBV29-1; possibly TRBD1 for D (5 bases). Deletions cut 7 bases from V and 0 bases from J, with 11 bases between. This CDR3 is built from 13 residues. Germline V gene data show CDR1 as SQVTM and CDR2 as ANQGSEA.

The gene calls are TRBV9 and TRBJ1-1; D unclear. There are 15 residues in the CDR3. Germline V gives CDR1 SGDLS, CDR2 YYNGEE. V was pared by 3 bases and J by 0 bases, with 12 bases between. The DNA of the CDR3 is TGTGCCAGCAGCGCAGGCAACGGATTGAACACTGAAGCTTTCTTT. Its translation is CASSAGNGLNTEAFF.

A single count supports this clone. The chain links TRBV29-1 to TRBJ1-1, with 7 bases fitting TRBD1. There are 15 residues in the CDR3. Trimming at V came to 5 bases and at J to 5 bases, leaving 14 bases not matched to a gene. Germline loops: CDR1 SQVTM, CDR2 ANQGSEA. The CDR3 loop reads CSVWTFTGTETEAFF. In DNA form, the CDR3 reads TGCAGCGTTTGGACCTTTACCGGGACAGAGACTGAAGCTTTCTTT. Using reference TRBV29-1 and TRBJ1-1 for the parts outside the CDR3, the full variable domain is SAVISQKPSRDICQRGTSLTIQCQVDSQVTMMFWYRQQPGQSLTLIATANQGSEATYESGFVIDKFPISRPNLTFSTLTVSNMSPEDSSIYLCSVWTFTGTETEAFFGQGTRLTVV.

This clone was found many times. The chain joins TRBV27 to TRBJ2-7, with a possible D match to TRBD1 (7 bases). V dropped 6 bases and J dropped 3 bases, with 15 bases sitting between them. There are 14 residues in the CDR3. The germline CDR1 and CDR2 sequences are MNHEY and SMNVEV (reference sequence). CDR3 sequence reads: CASRPTGEVYEQYF. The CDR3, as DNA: TGTGCCAGCAGACCAACAGGGGAGGTCTACGAGCAGTACTTC.

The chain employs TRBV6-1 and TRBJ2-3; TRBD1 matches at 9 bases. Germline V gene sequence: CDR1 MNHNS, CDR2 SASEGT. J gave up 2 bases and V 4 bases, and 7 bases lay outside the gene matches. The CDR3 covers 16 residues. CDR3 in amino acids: CASSAFGTGNTDTQYF. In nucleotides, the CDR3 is TGTGCCAGCAGTGCCTTCGGGACAGGGAACACAGATACGCAGTATTTT.

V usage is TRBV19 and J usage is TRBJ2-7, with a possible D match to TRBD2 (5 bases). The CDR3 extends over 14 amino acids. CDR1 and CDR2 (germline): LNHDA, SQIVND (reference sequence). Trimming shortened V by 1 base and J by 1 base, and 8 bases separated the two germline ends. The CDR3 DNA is TGTGCCAGTAGTATAGGGGGAGAGTCCTACGAGCAGTACTTC. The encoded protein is CASSIGGESYEQYF.

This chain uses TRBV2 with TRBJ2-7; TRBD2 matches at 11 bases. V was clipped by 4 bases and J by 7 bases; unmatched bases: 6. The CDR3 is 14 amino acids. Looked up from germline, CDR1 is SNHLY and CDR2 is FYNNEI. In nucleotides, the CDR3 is TGTGCCAGCAGTGCGACTAGCGGGAACTGGGAGCAGTACTTC. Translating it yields CASSATSGNWEQYF.

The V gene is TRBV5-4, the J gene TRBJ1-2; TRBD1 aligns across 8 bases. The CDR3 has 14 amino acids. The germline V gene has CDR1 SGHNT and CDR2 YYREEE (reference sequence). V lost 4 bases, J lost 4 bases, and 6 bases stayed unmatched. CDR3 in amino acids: CASSPPTGGYGYTF. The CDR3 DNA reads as TGTGCCAGCAGCCCACCCACAGGGGGCTATGGCTACACCTTC.

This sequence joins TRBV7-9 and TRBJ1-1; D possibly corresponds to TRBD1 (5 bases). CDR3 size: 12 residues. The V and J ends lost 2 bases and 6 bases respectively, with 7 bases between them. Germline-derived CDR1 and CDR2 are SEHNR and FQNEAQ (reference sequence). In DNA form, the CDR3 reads TGTGCCAGCAGCTTATTACAGGCTGAAGCTTTCTTT. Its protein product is CASSLLQAEAFF.

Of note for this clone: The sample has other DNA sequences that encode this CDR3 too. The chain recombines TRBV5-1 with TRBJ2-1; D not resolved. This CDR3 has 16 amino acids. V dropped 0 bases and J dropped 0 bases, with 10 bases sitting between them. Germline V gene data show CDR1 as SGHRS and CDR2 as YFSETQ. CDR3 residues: CASSLDGGSSYNEQFF. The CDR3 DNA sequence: TGCGCCAGCAGCTTGGATGGCGGTAGCTCCTACAATGAGCAGTTCTTC.

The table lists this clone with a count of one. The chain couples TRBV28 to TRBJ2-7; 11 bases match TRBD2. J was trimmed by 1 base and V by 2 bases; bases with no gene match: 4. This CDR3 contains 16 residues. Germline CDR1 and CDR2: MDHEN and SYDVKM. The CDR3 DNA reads TGTGCCAGCAGTTTACCTAGCGGGAGGTTTTCCTACGAGCAGTACTTC. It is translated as CASSLPSGRFSYEQYF.

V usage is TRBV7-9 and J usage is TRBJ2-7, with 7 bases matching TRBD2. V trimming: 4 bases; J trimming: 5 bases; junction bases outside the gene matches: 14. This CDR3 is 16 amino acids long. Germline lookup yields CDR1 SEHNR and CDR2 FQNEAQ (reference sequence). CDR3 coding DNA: TGTGCCAGCAGCTCGGACCCAGGGACTATTTATGACGAGCAGTACTTC. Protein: CASSSDPGTIYDEQYF.

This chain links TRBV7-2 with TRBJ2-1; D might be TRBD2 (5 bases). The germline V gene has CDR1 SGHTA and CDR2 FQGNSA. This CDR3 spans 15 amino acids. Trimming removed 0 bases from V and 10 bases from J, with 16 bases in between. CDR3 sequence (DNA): TGTGCCAGCAGCTTAGCGCACGGGGTAGGAAACGAGCAGTTCTTC. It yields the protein CASSLAHGVGNEQFF.

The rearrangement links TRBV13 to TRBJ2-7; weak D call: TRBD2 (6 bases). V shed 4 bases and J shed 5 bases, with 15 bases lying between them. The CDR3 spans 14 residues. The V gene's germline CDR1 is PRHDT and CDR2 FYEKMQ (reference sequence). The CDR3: CASSSTGERDEQYF. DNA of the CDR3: TGTGCCAGCAGCTCCACGGGGGAAAGGGACGAGCAGTACTTC.